The clone carrying this T cell receptor beta chain appeared a few times. What it recognizes is unknown. This CDR3 has 14 residues. Looked up from germline, CDR1 is MNHNY and CDR2 is SVGAGI (reference sequence). With 2 bases removed from V and 8 bases from J, the gap between germline ends came to 15 bases. Researchers generated TCR beta cDNA from 500 to 600 ng of total RNA, relying on a constant-region primer. Nested multiplex PCR, run for three rounds with slightly modified ARM-PCR, yielded TCR beta libraries. The two initial PCR rounds, around 11 cycles each, used TRBV1-TRBV30 forward and C-beta reverse primers. TCRdb analysed the multiplex PCR reads with MiXCR anew, one entry per CDR3 protein. This table holds fewer than 400,000 distinct CDR3 sequences, around 50% found once. RNA isolated from unsorted whole blood supplied the blood RNA, with germline DNA also extracted. The sample belongs to a study of tumor-infiltrating lymphocytes in primary liver carcinoma.

General study results and limits: It was tumor-adjacent and tumor-blood pairs that overlapped less than tumor region pairs did. Against blood, tumors held a significantly higher top-250-clone fraction (p = 0.039).

The receptor was derived from a woman in her 30s with primary liver carcinoma and hepatitis B virus infection. The specimen was peripheral blood. The chain carries TRBV6-6 and TRBJ1-1, with D hard to call. CDR3 coding DNA: TGTGCCAGCAGTTACATGATGGAAGGCTCCGAAGCTTTCTTT. Protein: CASSYMMEGSEAFF.